These T cell receptor beta chains were read from a single sample in a study of CD4 T cells in relation to SARS-CoV-2 and coronaviruses. Clones were sequenced by immunoSEQ multiplex PCR, and TCRdb holds only the in-frame ones, with some missing. Of about 18,000 clones listed, 78% were seen once; the top ten hold under 25%. Their antigens are not known. The sequencing sample was made of CD4+ T cells from PBMCs, cultured in vitro. The origin of the receptors is a human donor in good health. CDR3s include the opening cysteine and the closing phenylalanine or tryptophan. The D gene is left open where the match is weak. The size entry is marked missing in some rows and otherwise reads once, few, many or a size class.

d_gene,j_gene,v_gene,len,abundance,CDR3aa,CDR3nt
-,TRBJ2-1,TRBV18,15,-,CASSPPWGIDNEQFF,TGTGCCAGCTCACCACCCTGGGGGATAGACAATGAGCAGTTCTTC
-,TRBJ2-7,TRBV5-5,13,-,CASSLGPLNRQYF,TGTGCCAGCAGCTTGGGCCCCCTTAATCGGCAGTACTTC
TRBD1,TRBJ1-2,TRBV28,14,few,CASSHRDREYGYTF,TGTGCCAGCAGCCACCGGGACAGGGAATACGGCTACACCTTC
TRBD2,TRBJ2-1,TRBV30,16,once,CAWSVRELAAYNEQFF,TGTGCCTGGAGTGTACGGGAACTAGCGGCCTACAATGAGCAGTTCTTC
-,TRBJ1-5,TRBV6-4,15,few,CASSEGPGADQPQHF,TGTGCCAGCAGTGAGGGTCCCGGGGCCGATCAGCCCCAGCATTTT
TRBD2,TRBJ2-3,TRBV6-1,15,-,CASSERTSGKDTQYF,TGTGCCAGCAGTGAACGGACTAGCGGGAAAGATACGCAGTATTTT
TRBD2,TRBJ2-3,TRBV7-3,17,-,CASSLTMTSGSTDTQYF,TGTGCCAGCAGCTTAACGATGACTAGCGGAAGCACAGATACGCAGTATTTT
TRBD1,TRBJ1-1,TRBV27,17,-,CASSPSRDRGTNTEAFF,TGTGCCAGCAGTCCATCCCGGGACAGGGGAACGAACACTGAAGCTTTCTTT
-,TRBJ1-5,TRBV9,13,few,CASSVGTEQPQHF,TGTGCCAGCAGCGTAGGGACAGAACAGCCCCAGCATTTT
-,TRBJ1-2,TRBV2,16,-,CASSQTNNPGTGGYTF,TGTGCCAGCAGTCAAACAAATAATCCCGGGACCGGCGGCTACACCTTC
-,TRBJ1-4,TRBV7-9,15,-,CASTISAATNEKLFF,TGTGCCAGCACGATATCAGCTGCAACTAATGAAAAACTGTTTTTT
-,TRBJ2-3,TRBV19,13,-,CASRSGSTDTQYF,TGTGCCAGTAGGAGCGGAAGCACAGATACGCAGTATTTT
-,TRBJ2-3,TRBV5-5,15,-,CASSLGGTSTDTQYF,TGTGCCAGCAGCTTAGGAGGGACGTCCACAGATACGCAGTATTTT
-,TRBJ2-2,TRBV9,14,-,CASKVRTNTGELFF,TGTGCCAGCAAAGTCCGGACGAACACCGGGGAGCTGTTTTTT
TRBD1,TRBJ1-2,TRBV24-1,17,-,CATSDSVTGTANYGYTF,TGTGCCACCAGTGACTCCGTGACCGGGACAGCTAACTATGGCTACACCTTC
-,TRBJ2-3,TRBV5-1,16,-,CASSLDSDIGTDTQYF,TGCGCCAGCAGCTTGGATTCTGACATTGGCACAGATACGCAGTATTTT
-,TRBJ1-1,TRBV29-1,13,-,CSVEDPQSRGAFF,TGCAGCGTTGAAGACCCACAGTCTCGGGGAGCTTTCTTT
-,TRBJ2-5,TRBV25-1,11,-,CASSEMETQYF,TGTGCCAGCAGTGAAATGGAGACCCAGTACTTC
TRBD1,TRBJ1-1,TRBV14,14,-,CASSGRPGQGMAFF,TGTGCCAGCAGCGGTCGACCGGGACAGGGGATGGCTTTCTTT
-,TRBJ2-3,TRBV5-1,16,-,CASSQNVQGLSDTQYF,TGCGCCAGCAGCCAGAATGTACAGGGCCTTTCAGATACGCAGTATTTT
TRBD2,TRBJ2-3,TRBV3-1/TRBV3-2,15,-,CASSQLSGSTDTQYF,TGTGCCAGCAGCCAATTAAGCGGGAGTACAGATACGCAGTATTTT
-,TRBJ2-7,TRBV4-1,13,once,CASSQDRFGEQYF,TGCGCCAGCAGCCAAGATAGGTTCGGCGAGCAGTACTTC
-,TRBJ2-1,TRBV4-1,14,-,CASQQEKSYNEQFF,TGCGCCAGCCAACAAGAAAAATCATACAATGAGCAGTTCTTC
-,TRBJ2-1,TRBV28,14,-,CASIRSSSYNEQFF,TGTGCCAGCATCCGGAGTTCATCCTACAATGAGCAGTTCTTC
-,TRBJ2-4,TRBV6-6,15,medium-sized,CASSYIATAKNIQYF,TGTGCCAGCAGTTACATAGCCACAGCCAAAAACATTCAGTACTTC
TRBD2,TRBJ2-1,TRBV18,17,-,CASSLVPPREGVDEQFF,TGTGCCAGCTCACTCGTCCCCCCCCGGGAGGGCGTGGATGAGCAGTTCTTC
-,TRBJ1-1,TRBV19,13,-,CASSIERNTEAFF,TGTGCCAGTAGTATAGAACGGAACACTGAAGCTTTCTTT
-,TRBJ1-4,TRBV30,14,few,CAWSSGATNEKLFF,TGTGCCTGGAGTTCCGGTGCAACTAATGAAAAACTGTTTTTT
-,TRBJ1-2,TRBV27,13,few,CASSLTGYYGYTF,TGTGCCAGCAGTTTAACAGGTTACTATGGCTACACCTTC
TRBD1,TRBJ1-1,TRBV27,14,-,CASRLTGMNTEAFF,TGTGCCAGCAGGTTGACAGGGATGAACACTGAAGCTTTCTTT
TRBD1,TRBJ1-4,TRBV12-3/TRBV12-4,13,-,CASSGETGRKLFF,TGTGCCAGCAGTGGGGAGACAGGGAGAAAACTGTTTTTT
-,TRBJ2-7,TRBV28,13,-,CASWLGTRYEQYF,TGTGCCAGTTGGCTCGGGACGCGCTACGAGCAGTACTTC
TRBD2,TRBJ2-1,TRBV27,15,-,CASGRQLAGYNEQFF,TGTGCCAGCGGCCGACAACTAGCGGGGTACAATGAGCAGTTCTTC
TRBD1,TRBJ1-5,TRBV28,13,-,CASSGQGDQPQHF,TGTGCCAGCAGCGGACAGGGGGATCAGCCCCAGCATTTT
-,TRBJ1-5,TRBV7-9,15,-,CASSHTGDVGQPQHF,TGTGCCAGCAGCCATACTGGAGACGTAGGTCAGCCCCAGCATTTT
TRBD2,TRBJ2-1,TRBV27,14,-,CASKKGAGFDEQFF,TGTGCCAGTAAAAAGGGAGCGGGATTCGATGAGCAGTTCTTC
-,TRBJ1-6,TRBV27,13,once,CASSRTLNSPLHF,TGTGCCAGTAGCCGGACCTTAAATTCACCCCTCCACTTT
TRBD1,TRBJ1-5,TRBV7-8,15,-,CASSPPGQGNQPQHF,TGTGCCAGCAGCCCCCCCGGACAGGGAAATCAGCCCCAGCATTTT
-,TRBJ1-4,TRBV5-4,14,-,CASSLDSGREKLFF,TGTGCCAGCAGCTTGGACAGCGGGCGTGAAAAACTGTTTTTT
-,TRBJ1-5,TRBV25-1,15,-,CASSESWDDNQPQHF,TGTGCCAGCAGTGAATCTTGGGACGACAATCAGCCCCAGCATTTT
-,TRBJ2-7,TRBV5-4,13,few,CASSLVGTYEQYF,TGTGCCAGCAGCTTGGTAGGGACCTACGAGCAGTACTTC
TRBD1,TRBJ1-6,TRBV6-5,15,-,CASSLRGDINSPLHF,TGTGCCAGCTCCCTCAGGGGGGACATTAATTCACCCCTCCACTTT
-,TRBJ2-7,TRBV9,15,-,CASSAHGGGGYEQYF,TGTGCCAGCAGCGCTCACGGAGGGGGCGGTTACGAGCAGTACTTC
TRBD1,TRBJ1-2,TRBV24-1,15,-,CATSDTGTADYGYTF,TGTGCCACCAGTGATACCGGGACAGCAGACTATGGCTACACCTTC
-,TRBJ1-1,TRBV14,17,-,CASSQDLLGVRNTEAFF,TGTGCCAGCAGCCAAGATCTTTTGGGAGTGAGAAACACTGAAGCTTTCTTT
TRBD1,TRBJ1-2,TRBV18,16,-,CASSPIEGAQDYGYTF,TGTGCCAGCTCACCCATTGAGGGGGCGCAAGACTATGGCTACACCTTC
TRBD1,TRBJ2-5,TRBV29-1,13,-,CSVPRQGEETQYF,TGCAGCGTCCCCCGACAGGGGGAAGAGACCCAGTACTTC
TRBD1,TRBJ1-2,TRBV7-9,12,once,CASKTGSYGYTF,TGTGCCTCCAAGACAGGGAGCTATGGCTACACCTTC
TRBD1,TRBJ2-1,TRBV7-2,15,-,CASSLAGGEYNEQFF,TGTGCCAGCAGCTTAGCAGGGGGCGAATACAATGAGCAGTTCTTC
TRBD1,TRBJ1-2,TRBV27,14,-,CASSARQGAYGYTF,TGTGCCAGCAGTGCGCGACAGGGGGCCTACGGCTACACCTTC
-,TRBJ1-2,TRBV19,13,-,CASSIFSGNSYTF,TGTGCCAGTAGTATTTTCTCAGGGAATAGCTACACCTTC
-,TRBJ1-1,TRBV7-2,12,-,CASSLSRGEAFF,TGTGCCAGCAGCTTAAGTCGGGGAGAAGCTTTCTTT
-,TRBJ1-3,TRBV27,14,-,CASSLSGDGNTIYF,TGTGCCAGCAGTTTATCAGGGGACGGAAACACCATATATTTT
TRBD2,TRBJ2-1,TRBV5-1,19,-,CASSLRPGTSASSYNEQFF,TGCGCCAGCAGCCTCCGTCCCGGGACTAGCGCGAGCTCCTACAATGAGCAGTTCTTC
TRBD1,TRBJ2-7,TRBV19,16,-,CASSARQGIYSYEQYF,TGTGCCAGTAGTGCCAGACAGGGGATATACTCCTACGAGCAGTACTTC